The source of this TCR beta chain is a study of T cell repertoires in cytomegalovirus infection. TCRdb fed the reads into MiXCR, producing one record per CDR3 protein. The sample carries about 89,000 distinct CDR3 sequences, around 32% recorded once. As regards this clonotype: Its antigen is unidentified.

In germline, CDR1 is LNHDA, CDR2 SQIVND (reference sequence). The CDR3 sequence is 14 residues long. V shed 3 bases and J shed 0 bases, with 6 bases lying between them. The receptor comes from a human donor in good health (CMV status not recorded). Some clones in this sample may be carry-over from other donors' samples. The J gene is TRBJ1-5, the V gene TRBV19; no firm D call. The sample consisted of CD8+ T cells from cultured PBMCs, taken from culture after CMV antigen stimulation. This CDR3 is CASSISDSNQPQHF. CDR3 DNA: TGTGCCAGTAGTATCAGTGATAGCAATCAGCCCCAGCATTTT. The full variable domain, with the rest looked up from reference TRBV19 and TRBJ1-5, is DGGITQSPKYLFRKEGQNVTLSCEQNLNHDAMYWYRQDPGQGLRLIYYSQIVNDFQKGDIAEGYSVSREKKESFPLTVTSAQKNPTAFYLCASSISDSNQPQHFGDGTRLSIL.